This T cell receptor (beta chain) was obtained from a study of blood T cell repertoires in COVID-19. Study context: PBMCs, B-cell-depleted T cells, or T cells provided the cDNA or gDNA that made up the material.

Profiled with immunoSEQ multiplex PCR; TCRdb holds only in-frame clones, not every one. The data hold around 150,000 clones, with approximately 80% observed a single time. While infection was still active, Seattle patients were enrolled and then followed longitudinally. Per the germline V gene, CDR1 is SQVTM and CDR2 is ANQGSEA. Deletions cut 6 bases from V and 0 bases from J, with 9 bases between. This CDR3 region has 13 residues. V usage is TRBV29-1 and J usage is TRBJ1-5; tentatively, D is TRBD1 (5 bases). This clonotype was sampled from a woman in her thirties or forties with COVID-19, enrolled during active disease. Material for sequencing was peripheral blood. This CDR3 is CSVTQGSNQPQHF. The CDR3 DNA reads TGCAGCGTAACGCAGGGTAGCAATCAGCCCCAGCATTTT.